The rows below give T cell receptor beta chains drawn from one sample of a study of T cell responses to AZD1222 COVID-19 vaccine. Measured with immunoSEQ multiplex PCR; TCRdb has only the in-frame clones, and not every one. Among roughly 120,000 clones listed, 88% were seen once. The source was peripheral blood, collected on day 0 of AZD1222 vaccination. The origin of the receptors is an adult in good health. Both conserved end residues are part of each CDR3. A D gene is named only where the DNA matches it firmly.

j_gene: TRBJ2-1; v_gene: TRBV11-3; d_gene: TRBD2; CDR3aa: CASSLGLAESSYNEQFF; CDR3nt: TGTGCCAGCAGCCTCGGACTAGCGGAGAGCTCCTACAATGAGCAGTTCTTC
j_gene: TRBJ1-1; v_gene: TRBV5-4; d_gene: NA; CDR3aa: CASSRAGHLNTEAFF; CDR3nt: TGTGCCAGCAGCAGAGCGGGACATCTGAACACTGAAGCTTTCTTT
j_gene: TRBJ2-7; v_gene: TRBV6-5; d_gene: NA; CDR3aa: CASLLEPGIGEQYF; CDR3nt: TGTGCCAGTCTACTCGAACCAGGGATAGGCGAGCAGTACTTC
j_gene: TRBJ1-2; v_gene: TRBV12-3/TRBV12-4; d_gene: TRBD1; CDR3aa: CASSFGDSYGYTF; CDR3nt: TGTGCCAGCAGTTTTGGGGACAGCTATGGCTACACCTTC
j_gene: TRBJ1-1; v_gene: TRBV21-1; d_gene: NA; CDR3aa: CANPQGRETEAFF; CDR3nt: TGTGCCAACCCACAGGGGAGAGAAACTGAAGCTTTCTTT
j_gene: TRBJ2-5; v_gene: TRBV12-5; d_gene: TRBD2; CDR3aa: CASGRGDQETQYF; CDR3nt: TGTGCTAGTGGCCGGGGGGATCAAGAGACCCAGTACTTC
j_gene: TRBJ2-7; v_gene: TRBV27; d_gene: TRBD1; CDR3aa: CASRPGTASYEQYF; CDR3nt: TGTGCCAGCAGGCCTGGGACAGCTTCCTACGAGCAGTACTTC
j_gene: TRBJ2-2; v_gene: TRBV4-1; d_gene: TRBD2; CDR3aa: CASSQALAGGNTGELFF; CDR3nt: TGCGCCAGCAGCCAAGCCCTAGCGGGGGGGAACACCGGGGAGCTGTTTTTT
j_gene: TRBJ2-3; v_gene: TRBV19; d_gene: TRBD2; CDR3aa: CASSIVTGGTDTQYF; CDR3nt: TGTGCCAGTAGTATAGTTACCGGGGGGACAGATACGCAGTATTTT
j_gene: TRBJ1-2; v_gene: TRBV5-3; d_gene: TRBD1; CDR3aa: CARSLLDRGPPNYGYTF; CDR3nt: TGTGCCAGAAGCTTGCTAGACAGGGGGCCCCCTAACTATGGCTACACCTTC
j_gene: TRBJ1-2; v_gene: TRBV24-1; d_gene: NA; CDR3aa: CATSHDRNYGYTF; CDR3nt: TGTGCCACCAGCCACGACAGAAACTATGGCTACACCTTC
j_gene: TRBJ2-6; v_gene: TRBV4-3; d_gene: TRBD2; CDR3aa: CASSQAGSGGGANVLTF; CDR3nt: TGCGCCAGCAGCCAAGCTGGTAGCGGGGGTGGGGCCAACGTCCTGACTTTC
j_gene: TRBJ1-4; v_gene: TRBV4-1; d_gene: NA; CDR3aa: CASSPPWGGDEKLFF; CDR3nt: TGCGCCAGCAGCCCCCCTTGGGGAGGGGATGAAAAACTGTTTTTT
j_gene: TRBJ1-5; v_gene: TRBV29-1; d_gene: NA; CDR3aa: CSAILGDQPQHF; CDR3nt: TGCAGCGCCATTCTGGGTGATCAGCCCCAGCATTTT